This TCR beta chain comes out of a study of T cell responses to AZD1222 COVID-19 vaccine. Study-level information: Second doses were pooled across both intervals (about 4 or about 12 weeks). Study findings and constraints: Clonal diversity was possibly underestimated, and the donors were mostly white British, with more females. Across the whole spike, CD4 TCRs peaked at regions 160-218 and 743-854.

With regard to this clone: Its antigen is undetermined.

The CDR3 is made up of 18 amino acids. The germline V gene encodes CDR1 MNHEY and CDR2 SVGEGT. Between the trimmed V and J ends, which lost 6 bases and 6 bases, there was a span of 29 bases. The table came from immunoSEQ multiplex PCR; TCRdb's copy has only in-frame clones and leaves some out. The data show about 85,000 clones, approximately 90% seen once. The rearrangement joins TRBV6-2 or TRBV6-3 to TRBJ1-2; D unclear. The sequences come from peripheral blood, collected on day 0 of AZD1222 vaccination. The clonotype was recovered from an adult in good health. CDR3 nucleotide sequence: TGTGCCAGCAGCAAAGATCCAGCAAGCATTAGCTTCTGGGATGGCTACACCTTC. Amino acid sequence: CASSKDPASISFWDGYTF.